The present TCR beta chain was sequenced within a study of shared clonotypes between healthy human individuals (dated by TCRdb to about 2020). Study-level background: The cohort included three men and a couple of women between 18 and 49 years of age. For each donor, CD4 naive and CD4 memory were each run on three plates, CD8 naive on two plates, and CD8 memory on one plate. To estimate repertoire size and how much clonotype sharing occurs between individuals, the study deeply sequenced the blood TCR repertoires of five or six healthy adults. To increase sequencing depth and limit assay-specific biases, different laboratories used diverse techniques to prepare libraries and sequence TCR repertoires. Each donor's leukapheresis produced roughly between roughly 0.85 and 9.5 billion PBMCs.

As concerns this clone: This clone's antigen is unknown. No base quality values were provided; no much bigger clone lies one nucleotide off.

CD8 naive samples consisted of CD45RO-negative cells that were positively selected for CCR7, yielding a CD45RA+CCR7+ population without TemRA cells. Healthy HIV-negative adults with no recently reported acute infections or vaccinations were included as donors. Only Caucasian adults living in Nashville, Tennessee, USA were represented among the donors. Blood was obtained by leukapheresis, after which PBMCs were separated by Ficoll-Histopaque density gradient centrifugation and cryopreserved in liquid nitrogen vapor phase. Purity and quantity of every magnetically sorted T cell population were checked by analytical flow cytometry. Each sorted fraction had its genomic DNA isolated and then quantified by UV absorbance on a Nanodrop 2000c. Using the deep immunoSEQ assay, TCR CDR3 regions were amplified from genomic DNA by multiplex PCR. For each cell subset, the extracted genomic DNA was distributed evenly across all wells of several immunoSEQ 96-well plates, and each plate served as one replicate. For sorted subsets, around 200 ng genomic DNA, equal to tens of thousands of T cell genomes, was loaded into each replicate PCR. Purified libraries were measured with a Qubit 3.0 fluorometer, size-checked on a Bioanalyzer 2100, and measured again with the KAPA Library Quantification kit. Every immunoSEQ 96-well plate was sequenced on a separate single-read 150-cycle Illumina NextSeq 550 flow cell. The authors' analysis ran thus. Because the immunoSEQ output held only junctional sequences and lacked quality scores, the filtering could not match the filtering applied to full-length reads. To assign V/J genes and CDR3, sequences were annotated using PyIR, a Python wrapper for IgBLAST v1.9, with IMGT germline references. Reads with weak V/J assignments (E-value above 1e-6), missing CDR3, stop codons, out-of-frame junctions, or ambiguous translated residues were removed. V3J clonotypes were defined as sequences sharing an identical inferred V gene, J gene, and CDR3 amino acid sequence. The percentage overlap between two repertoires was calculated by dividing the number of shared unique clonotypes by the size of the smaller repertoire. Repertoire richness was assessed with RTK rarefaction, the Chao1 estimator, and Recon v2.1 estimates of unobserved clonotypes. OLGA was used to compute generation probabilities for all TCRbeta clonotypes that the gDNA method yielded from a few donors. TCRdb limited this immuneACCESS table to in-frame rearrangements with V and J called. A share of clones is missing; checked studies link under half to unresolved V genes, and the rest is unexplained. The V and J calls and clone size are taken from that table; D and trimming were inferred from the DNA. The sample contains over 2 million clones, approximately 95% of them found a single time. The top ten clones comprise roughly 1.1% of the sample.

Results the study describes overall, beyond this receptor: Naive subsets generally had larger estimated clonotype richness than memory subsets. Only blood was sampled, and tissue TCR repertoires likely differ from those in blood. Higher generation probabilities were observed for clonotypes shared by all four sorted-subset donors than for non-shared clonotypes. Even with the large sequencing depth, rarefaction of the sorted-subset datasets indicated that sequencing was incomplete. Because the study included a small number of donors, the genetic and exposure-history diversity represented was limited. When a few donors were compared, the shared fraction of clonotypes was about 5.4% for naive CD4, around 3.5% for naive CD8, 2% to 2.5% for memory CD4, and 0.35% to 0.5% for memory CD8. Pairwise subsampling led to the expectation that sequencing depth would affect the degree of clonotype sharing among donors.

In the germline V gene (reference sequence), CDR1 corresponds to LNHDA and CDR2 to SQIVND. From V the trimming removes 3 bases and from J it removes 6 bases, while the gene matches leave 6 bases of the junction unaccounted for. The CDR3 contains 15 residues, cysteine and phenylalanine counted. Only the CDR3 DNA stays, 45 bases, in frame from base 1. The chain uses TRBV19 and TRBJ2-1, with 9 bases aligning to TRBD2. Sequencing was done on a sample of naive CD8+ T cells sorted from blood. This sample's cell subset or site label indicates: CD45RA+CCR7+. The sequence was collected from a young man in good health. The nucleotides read TGTGCCAGTAGTATGTCTCTAGCGGGAACCAATGAGCAGTTCTTC. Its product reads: CASSMSLAGTNEQFF. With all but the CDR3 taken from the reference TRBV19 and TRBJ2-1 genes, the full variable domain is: DGGITQSPKYLFRKEGQNVTLSCEQNLNHDAMYWYRQDPGQGLRLIYYSQIVNDFQKGDIAEGYSVSREKKESFPLTVTSAQKNPTAFYLCASSMSLAGTNEQFFGPGTRLTVL.